The next 20 T cell receptor beta chains were all read from a single sample in a study of blood T cells in healthy people across ages. Sample-barcoded 5' priming and a J-beta primer mix drove a second PCR of roughly 6 to 12 cycles. From the 5' RACE reads, TCRdb called clonotypes with MiXCR, one entry per CDR3 protein. This sample carries around 500,000 distinct CDR3 sequences, approximately 26% of them seen once, and the ten largest clones take approximately 3.6%. The same specimen was also included in a second study, on T cells of mothers and their children.

Material: blood. Receptors were obtained from a boy between 2 and 10 years old in good health.

This clonotype has a handful of counts. The CDR3 sequence is CASGRESGQDALMPYNEQFF. CDR3 DNA sequence: TGTGCTAGTGGTCGAGAATCGGGACAGGATGCCTTAATGCCCTACAATGAGCAGTTCTTC. V gene TRBV12-5 combines with J gene TRBJ2-1, with 8 bases fitting TRBD1. Trimming cost V 5 bases and J 2 bases; bases outside gene matches: 20. The CDR3 is 20 amino acids. CDR1 is LGHNT and CDR2 is FRNRAP in the germline V gene.

V and J are TRBV10-3 and TRBJ2-2, with D possibly being TRBD1 (7 bases). The CDR3 length is 16 residues. The germline V gene encodes CDR1 ENHRY and CDR2 SYGVKD. Trimming stripped 6 bases from V and 7 bases from J, with 21 bases between. The CDR3 sequence: CAIRSGGGNTVGELFF. CDR3 DNA: TGTGCCATCAGATCCGGAGGGGGCAACACGGTCGGGGAGCTGTTTTTT.

The J gene is TRBJ2-2, the V gene TRBV6-6; tentative D call: TRBD1 (5 bases). CDR3 length: 15 amino acids. The V gene lost 5 bases and the J gene lost 2 bases, with 12 bases spanning the gap. In germline, CDR1 is MNHNY, CDR2 SVGAGI (reference sequence). The CDR3 loop reads CASSTGLDNTGELFF. For the CDR3, the DNA is TGTGCCAGCAGTACAGGTTTGGATAACACCGGGGAGCTGTTTTTT.

The rearrangement uses TRBV27 and TRBJ1-2, with 8 bases matching TRBD1. J lost 4 bases, V lost 4 bases, and 11 bases had no gene match. The CDR3 contains 16 residues. Looked up from germline, CDR1 is MNHEY and CDR2 is SMNVEV (reference sequence). CDR3 sequence: CASSSIPPGQVYGYTF. The CDR3 coding sequence is TGTGCCAGCAGTTCCATACCGCCGGGACAGGTCTATGGCTACACCTTC.

The V and J genes are TRBV10-3 and TRBJ2-6; TRBD1 matches at 8 bases. This CDR3 is 17 amino acids long. The trim removed 3 bases at V and 2 bases at J, leaving 6 bases unmatched. Germline values: CDR1 ENHRY, CDR2 SYGVKD. CDR3 coding DNA: TGTGCCATCAGTGACTCCATGACAGGGGCTGGGGCCAACGTCCTGACTTTC. Translation gives CAISDSMTGAGANVLTF.

V gene TRBV6-1 combines with J gene TRBJ1-4, with D possibly being TRBD1 (6 bases). The length of the CDR3 is 17 residues. The germline CDR1 and CDR2 sequences are MNHNS and SASEGT. Trimming took off 2 bases at V and 0 bases at J, with 13 bases between the two ends. CDR3 nucleotide sequence: TGTGCCAGCAGTGAATGGGGACAAGGAACAACTAATGAAAAACTGTTTTTT. As protein: CASSEWGQGTTNEKLFF.

This clonotype was counted a single time. V gene TRBV29-1 combines with J gene TRBJ2-2; 8 bases are a match to TRBD1. Germline V gene sequence: CDR1 SQVTM, CDR2 ANQGSEA. This CDR3 region has 15 residues. Unmatched junction bases numbered 7, after V lost 2 bases and J lost 5 bases. The CDR3 sequence: CSVETVGQETGELFF. The CDR3 coding sequence is TGCAGCGTTGAAACAGTGGGACAGGAGACCGGGGAGCTGTTTTTT.

This chain connects TRBV9 to TRBJ2-5; possible D gene TRBD1, 6 bases. The CDR3 loop spans 15 amino acids. V gave up 3 bases and J gave up 0 bases, with 12 bases separating them. Germline V gene lookup returns CDR1 SGDLS and CDR2 YYNGEE. The CDR3 nucleotides read TGTGCCAGCAGCGCAACGGGACAATACCAAGAGACCCAGTACTTC. Translated, it gives CASSATGQYQETQYF.

This clonotype came up a few times. V and J are TRBV27 and TRBJ2-4; D gene uncertain. Germline V gene lookup returns CDR1 MNHEY and CDR2 SMNVEV (reference sequence). Trimming removed 6 bases at V and 0 bases at J, with 12 bases between. This CDR3 contains 15 residues. Here the CDR3 reads CASSRTVLAKNIQYF. CDR3 sequence (DNA): TGTGCCAGCAGCAGGACGGTCTTAGCCAAAAACATTCAGTACTTC.

The chain employs TRBV9 and TRBJ1-5, with D possibly TRBD1 on 5 matching bases. CDR3 length: 13 residues. Germline V gene sequence: CDR1 SGDLS, CDR2 YYNGEE. V lost 4 bases to trimming and J lost 15 bases, with 20 bases between them. CDR3 sequence reads: CASSQGRADVMHF. DNA of the CDR3: TGTGCCAGCAGCCAGGGCAGGGCCGATGTAATGCATTTT.

This chain uses TRBV4-3 with TRBJ2-5, with TRBD2 matching over 12 bases. This CDR3 contains 17 residues. The germline gives CDR1 LGHNA, CDR2 YSLEER. V shed 1 base and J 5 bases; nucleotides not matched to a gene: 8. CDR3 sequence reads: CASSQAPLAGGGETQYF. DNA of the CDR3: TGCGCCAGCAGCCAAGCGCCACTAGCGGGAGGAGGGGAGACCCAGTACTTC.

V and J are TRBV3-1 and TRBJ1-2; D might be TRBD1 (6 bases). Germline V lookup: CDR1 LGHDT, CDR2 YNNKEL (reference sequence). Trimming cost V 4 bases and J 1 base, with 10 bases left between them. The CDR3 is 14 amino acids. CDR3 sequence reads: CASSPGGFNYGYTF. In nucleotides, the CDR3 is TGTGCCAGCAGCCCGGGGGGCTTTAACTATGGCTACACCTTC.

This clonotype has a count of ten or more. CDR3 in amino acids: CASSSQGKTQYF. The CDR3 DNA follows: TGTGCCAGCAGCTCCCAGGGCAAGACCCAGTACTTC. The chain uses TRBV13 and TRBJ2-5; perhaps TRBD1 as D (5 bases). The CDR3 extends over 12 amino acids. V shed 4 bases and J shed 6 bases, with 9 bases lying between them. From germline, CDR1 is PRHDT and CDR2 FYEKMQ (reference sequence).

This clonotype was seen a handful of times. A read error may account for a junction end that differs from germline. The gene calls are TRBV7-9 and TRBJ2-5; the D is unclear. The CDR3 has 13 amino acids. Germline-derived CDR1 and CDR2 are SEHNR and FQNEAQ (reference sequence). The DNA for the CDR3 is TGTGCCAGTAGCTTACAGATCCAAGAGACCCAGTACTTC. It yields the protein CASSLQIQETQYF.

V is TRBV29-1 and J is TRBJ2-2; D remains unclear. The germline V and J ends were trimmed by 4 bases and 1 base, with 7 bases remaining between them. The V gene's germline CDR1 is SQVTM and CDR2 ANQGSEA. CDR3 length: 13 amino acids. This CDR3 is CSVAQRNTGELFF. The CDR3, as DNA: TGCAGCGTTGCTCAGAGGAACACCGGGGAGCTGTTTTTT.

This clonotype came up a few times. This chain connects TRBV24-1 to TRBJ1-5, with 7 nucleotides matching TRBD1. Germline assignment: CDR1 KGHDR and CDR2 SFDVKD. Unmatched junction bases numbered 20, after V lost 0 bases and J lost 4 bases. CDR3 length: 21 amino acids. The CDR3 here is CATSDLPRGPFRDRNNQPQHF. DNA of the CDR3: TGTGCCACCAGTGATTTGCCTCGGGGCCCTTTCCGGGACAGAAATAATCAGCCCCAGCATTTT.

The chain employs TRBV12-3 or TRBV12-4 and TRBJ2-7; D gene ambiguous. The CDR3 runs 13 residues. Trimming pared 2 bases from V and 7 bases from J, leaving 12 bases between. The CDR3 region has the DNA TGTGCCAGCAGTTTAAAGGCTGCGGAAGAGCAGTACTTC. Its translation is CASSLKAAEEQYF.

With regard to this clonotype: Germline is not matched at one junction end, which may reflect a read error. The chain combines TRBV13 with TRBJ2-3, with TRBD1 as a possible D gene (6 bases). The germline gives CDR1 PRHDT, CDR2 FYEKMQ (reference sequence). The CDR3 is 15 amino acids. The CDR3 here is CASSLKDRITGTQYF. CDR3 coding DNA: TGTGCCAGCAGCTTGAAGGACAGAATCACAGGTACGCAGTATTTT.

V and J are TRBV5-1 and TRBJ1-2, with 12 bases lining up with TRBD1. The CDR3 covers 16 residues. V gave up 1 base and J gave up 8 bases; unmatched junction bases: 9. CDR1 SGHRS and CDR2 YFSETQ come from the germline V gene. In nucleotides, the CDR3 is TGCGCCAGCAGCTTGTTTGGGACAGGGGGCGCTGGGGGCTACACCTTC. Encoded protein: CASSLFGTGGAGGYTF.

A few counts support this clonotype. CDR3 in DNA: TGCGCCAGCAGCTTATTCGGCGCTGGAGAGACCCAGTACTTC. This translates into CASSLFGAGETQYF. The chain has TRBV5-1 and TRBJ2-5, with D hard to call. The V end was cut by 2 bases, the J end by 4 bases, with 12 bases between. The CDR3 runs to 14 residues. Germline CDR1 and CDR2: SGHRS and YFSETQ.